The T cell receptor (beta chain) under discussion was sequenced for a study of cytomegalovirus exposure and HLA in healthy donors. Whole-study context: In terms of ancestry, the Caucasian-associated cluster contained 75% to 85% of the 398 genotyped donors.

PCR amplification relied on 60 Vbeta primers (plus 13 Jbeta primers). Here immunoSEQ multiplex PCR was the method, and the copy in TCRdb shows in-frame clones only, minus some. This repertoire shows some 90,000 clones, around 70% found once; its top ten account for almost 8.5%. The source material was PBMCs. This sequence was found in a man in his fifties or sixties in good health and CMV-seronegative.

CDR3 sequence (DNA): TGTGCCAGCAGTTACTCATATCGGGGTTCTAATGAAAAACTGTTTTTT. This codes for CASSYSYRGSNEKLFF. The genes are TRBV6-5 and TRBJ1-4; D not certain. The V gene lost 0 bases and the J gene lost 3 bases, with 11 bases spanning the gap. The germline gives CDR1 MNHEY, CDR2 SVGAGI. The length of the CDR3 is 16 residues.